These T cell receptor beta chains were read from a single sample in a study of cytomegalovirus exposure and HLA in healthy donors. Measured with immunoSEQ multiplex PCR; TCRdb has only the in-frame clones, and not every one. The table shows tens of thousands of clones, with approximately 73% occurring only once. The specimen sequenced was PBMCs. These receptors were collected from a man over 45 in good health and CMV-seronegative. Each CDR3 is given with its conserved first and last residue. A D gene is named only where the DNA matches it firmly. Expanded clones are given a class, and other clones once, few, many or no size at all.

J | D | size | length | V | CDR3 | DNA
TRBJ1-1 | NA | few | 15 | TRBV5-1 | CASSPKVGQYTEAFF | TGCGCCAGCAGCCCTAAGGTCGGACAGTACACTGAAGCTTTCTTT
TRBJ2-7 | TRBD1 | NA | 13 | TRBV10-2 | CASRLDRAVEQYF | TGCGCCAGCAGATTGGACAGGGCCGTCGAGCAGTACTTC
TRBJ2-7 | TRBD1 | NA | 15 | TRBV19 | CASSIVTGGDYEQYF | TGTGCCAGTAGTATAGTCACAGGGGGCGACTACGAGCAGTACTTC
TRBJ2-5 | TRBD2 | NA | 17 | TRBV7-9 | CSSSLGFGGLASETQYF | TGTTCCAGCAGCTTAGGGTTCGGGGGACTAGCGTCCGAGACCCAGTACTTC
TRBJ1-4 | TRBD1 | once | 14 | TRBV7-9 | CASSPPGQGAVLFF | TGTGCCAGCAGCCCTCCGGGACAGGGGGCGGTACTGTTTTTT
TRBJ1-5 | NA | NA | 14 | TRBV5-1 | CASSLVGGDQPQHF | TGCGCCAGCAGCTTGGTAGGGGGGGACCAGCCCCAGCATTTT
TRBJ2-1 | TRBD2 | NA | 17 | TRBV2 | CASKTSGGDSSYNEQFF | TGTGCCAGCAAAACTAGCGGGGGGGACAGCTCCTACAATGAGCAGTTCTTC
TRBJ2-3 | NA | NA | 13 | TRBV9 | CASSSAGTDTQYF | TGTGCCAGCAGCTCGGCGGGCACAGATACGCAGTATTTT
TRBJ1-1 | NA | NA | 15 | TRBV27 | CASSKPGRPNTEAFF | TGTGCCAGCAGTAAGCCCGGGAGGCCGAATACTGAAGCTTTCTTT
TRBJ1-5 | TRBD1 | NA | 15 | TRBV7-8 | CASSGLRGSNQPQHF | TGTGCCAGCAGCGGTCTCAGGGGGAGCAATCAGCCCCAGCATTTT
TRBJ1-1 | NA | NA | 12 | TRBV7-9 | CASVRGSTEASF | TGTGCCAGCGTTCGAGGGAGCACTGAAGCTTCCTTT
TRBJ1-4 | NA | NA | 16 | TRBV7-9 | CASSPDRQLTNEKLFF | TGTGCCAGCAGCCCCGATAGACAGCTAACTAATGAAAAACTGTTTTTT
TRBJ2-1 | TRBD1 | NA | 16 | TRBV5-6 | CASSLAGQGATPRKFF | TGTGCCAGCAGCTTGGCGGGACAGGGGGCGACCCCCAGAAAGTTCTTC
TRBJ2-2 | NA | NA | 13 | TRBV19 | CASSRGGDRELFF | TGTGCCAGTAGTAGAGGTGGCGATCGGGAGCTGTTTTTT
TRBJ2-3 | NA | NA | 13 | TRBV11-3 | CASSPMYTDTQYF | TGTGCCAGCAGCCCTATGTACACAGATACGCAGTATTTT
TRBJ1-6 | TRBD1 | NA | 14 | TRBV6-5 | CASRDTGAGSPLHF | TGTGCCTCCAGAGATACAGGGGCCGGATCACCCCTCCACTTT
TRBJ2-6 | NA | NA | 15 | TRBV19 | CASSTLLSGANVLTF | TGTGCCAGTAGTACCCTCCTCTCTGGGGCCAACGTCCTGACTTTC
TRBJ2-3 | TRBD1 | NA | 15 | TRBV7-3 | CASSPWTGGTDTQYF | TGTGCCAGCAGCCCATGGACAGGGGGCACAGATACGCAGTATTTT
TRBJ1-5 | TRBD1 | NA | 18 | TRBV27 | CASSPRDRVSNSNPPQHF | TGTGCCAGCAGTCCCCGGGACAGGGTTTCGAATTCGAATCCGCCCCAGCATTTT
TRBJ2-2 | NA | few | 16 | TRBV5-6 | CASSSRQETNTGELFF | TGTGCCAGCAGCTCCAGACAGGAGACTAACACCGGGGAGCTGTTTTTT
TRBJ2-3 | TRBD2 | NA | 17 | TRBV19 | CASSDSLLAGATDTQYF | TGTGCCAGTAGCGATTCGCTACTAGCGGGGGCCACAGATACGCAGTATTTT
TRBJ2-3 | NA | NA | 13 | TRBV2 | CASSYRVTDTQYF | TGTGCCAGCAGCTACAGGGTCACAGATACGCAGTATTTT
TRBJ2-7 | TRBD2 | NA | 13 | TRBV7-8 | CASRERGSYEQYF | TGTGCCAGCAGGGAGCGGGGGAGCTACGAGCAGTACTTC
TRBJ2-6 | TRBD1 | NA | 16 | TRBV19 | CASSPDRGTGANVLTF | TGTGCCAGTAGTCCCGACAGGGGGACCGGGGCCAACGTCCTGACTTTC
TRBJ2-3 | NA | NA | 15 | TRBV21-1 | CASSVTGANTDTQYF | TGTGCCAGCAGTGTGACAGGGGCGAACACAGATACGCAGTATTTT
TRBJ1-5 | TRBD1 | few | 16 | TRBV5-6 | CASSLGLGQGLQPQHF | TGTGCCAGCAGCTTGGGTCTGGGACAGGGACTACAGCCCCAGCATTTT
TRBJ1-1 | TRBD1 | NA | 15 | TRBV6-1 | CASRQGANWDTEAFF | TGTGCCAGCAGACAGGGGGCAAACTGGGACACTGAAGCTTTCTTT
TRBJ2-3 | NA | NA | 15 | TRBV5-6 | CASSLEPQGTDTQYF | TGTGCCAGCAGCTTGGAACCCCAGGGCACAGATACGCAGTATTTT
TRBJ2-7 | NA | NA | 13 | TRBV11-2 | CASSFGHTGEQYF | TGTGCCAGCAGCTTCGGACATACCGGCGAGCAGTACTTC
TRBJ1-5 | TRBD1 | NA | 16 | TRBV30 | CAWSEWGQGGNQPQHF | TGTGCCTGGAGTGAGTGGGGACAGGGCGGCAATCAGCCCCAGCATTTT
TRBJ2-3 | TRBD2 | NA | 16 | TRBV7-2 | CASSSGLSGGTDTQYF | TGTGCCAGCAGCTCTGGACTTAGCGGGGGCACAGATACGCAGTATTTT
TRBJ2-2 | TRBD2 | NA | 18 | TRBV2 | CASSIEVAGGINTGELFF | TGTGCCAGCAGTATCGAGGTAGCGGGGGGGATTAACACCGGGGAGCTGTTTTTT
TRBJ1-1 | NA | few | 15 | TRBV19 | CASQQGLRWGTEAFF | TGTGCCAGTCAACAGGGATTACGATGGGGAACTGAAGCTTTCTTT
TRBJ1-2 | TRBD1 | once | 16 | TRBV5-1 | CASSLVPGQKTGGYTF | TGCGCCAGCAGCTTGGTCCCGGGACAGAAGACCGGAGGCTACACCTTC
TRBJ2-7 | NA | NA | 13 | TRBV11-2 | CASSLGRVGEQYF | TGTGCCAGCAGCTTAGGGAGGGTAGGCGAGCAGTACTTC
TRBJ2-2 | TRBD2 | NA | 15 | TRBV7-6 | CASSLLAPGTGELFF | TGTGCCAGCAGCCTACTAGCGCCGGGCACCGGGGAGCTGTTTTTT
TRBJ2-7 | NA | NA | 15 | TRBV6-5 | CASRPRGGTAYEQYF | TGTGCCAGCCGACCCAGGGGAGGGACGGCTTACGAGCAGTACTTC
TRBJ2-3 | NA | few | 15 | TRBV14 | CASSQPGLQADTQYF | TGTGCCAGCAGCCAACCGGGACTTCAGGCAGATACGCAGTATTTT
TRBJ2-3 | NA | NA | 15 | TRBV30 | CAWSTGRASTDTQYF | TGTGCCTGGAGTACCGGGCGGGCCAGCACAGATACGCAGTATTTT
TRBJ1-2 | TRBD1 | NA | 14 | TRBV9 | CASSAGQAPYGYTF | TGTGCCAGCAGCGCCGGACAGGCCCCCTATGGCTACACCTTC
TRBJ1-3 | NA | NA | 14 | TRBV6-1 | CASSPRGQGNTIYF | TGTGCCAGCAGTCCCAGGGGACAAGGAAACACCATATATTTT
TRBJ1-1 | NA | NA | 14 | TRBV11-2 | CASSPTGPDREAFF | TGTGCCAGCAGCCCCACAGGGCCCGACCGTGAAGCTTTCTTT
TRBJ2-7 | NA | NA | 15 | TRBV7-3 | CASSPQPGSSYEQYF | TGTGCCAGCAGCCCCCAGCCGGGAAGCTCCTACGAGCAGTACTTC
TRBJ1-3 | TRBD1 | NA | 15 | TRBV5-1 | CASSLDRGHGNTIYF | TGCGCCAGCAGCTTGGACAGGGGGCATGGAAACACCATATATTTT
TRBJ2-3 | TRBD2 | NA | 15 | TRBV2 | CASSGARGYTDTQYF | TGTGCCAGCAGTGGGGCGCGGGGGTATACAGATACGCAGTATTTT
TRBJ1-4 | NA | once | 15 | TRBV9 | CASSVTGFTNEKLFF | TGTGCCAGCAGCGTTACAGGGTTTACTAATGAAAAACTGTTTTTT
TRBJ1-6 | NA | NA | 15 | TRBV2 | CASGDRATYNSPLHF | TGTGCCAGCGGAGACAGAGCGACTTATAATTCACCCCTCCACTTT
TRBJ2-2 | NA | medium-sized | 15 | TRBV2 | CASSLRGTNTGELFF | TGTGCCAGCAGTCTCCGGGGTACGAACACCGGGGAGCTGTTTTTT
TRBJ2-7 | TRBD1 | NA | 11 | TRBV29-1 | CSTGERAEQYF | TGCAGCACAGGGGAGAGGGCCGAGCAGTACTTC
TRBJ2-5 | NA | once | 17 | TRBV25-1 | CASSESRGWGYQETQYF | TGTGCCAGCAGTGAAAGCAGGGGTTGGGGATACCAAGAGACCCAGTACTTC
TRBJ2-7 | NA | few | 14 | TRBV6-6 | CASSYGQGSYEQYF | TGTGCCAGCAGTTACGGGCAGGGGTCCTACGAGCAGTACTTC
TRBJ2-3 | NA | NA | 15 | TRBV10-1 | CASSQRVFGTDTQYF | TGCGCCAGCAGTCAGAGGGTTTTTGGCACAGATACGCAGTATTTT
TRBJ2-7 | NA | NA | 15 | TRBV6-6 | CASSRGMTDSYEQYF | TGTGCCAGCTCCAGAGGGATGACGGATTCCTACGAGCAGTACTTC
TRBJ2-1 | NA | NA | 10 | TRBV29-1 | CSVGRLEQFF | TGCAGCGTCGGAAGACTTGAGCAGTTCTTC
TRBJ1-3 | NA | few | 15 | TRBV10-1 | CASTWGGESGNTIYF | TGCGCCAGCACTTGGGGTGGGGAGTCTGGAAACACCATATATTTT
TRBJ1-2 | TRBD1 | NA | 15 | TRBV6-1 | CASSETGGPNYGYTF | TGTGCCAGCAGTGAAACAGGGGGCCCTAACTATGGCTACACCTTC
TRBJ2-3 | NA | NA | 11 | TRBV29-1 | CSVDELDTQYF | TGCAGCGTTGATGAGTTGGATACGCAGTATTTT